This is a list of T cell receptor beta chains from one sample in a study of T cells after yellow fever vaccination. TCRdb used MiXCR to reprocess the 5' RACE reads, holding one entry per CDR3 protein. The sample contains 450,000 to 600,000 distinct CDR3 sequences, approximately 13% of which appear only once. The specimen was PBMCs, collected on the day of the yellow fever booster vaccination. All receptors derive from a man younger than 45 who received the YFV17D yellow fever vaccine. Both conserved end residues are part of each CDR3. D genes are given only for firm matches. The listing skips clone size in some rows; elsewhere it reads once, few, many or a size class.

CDR3 DNA | CDR3 protein | V gene | clone size | J gene | D gene
TGTGCCAGCAGCTCGGGACAGGACAAACCCTACGAGCAGTACTTC | CASSSGQDKPYEQYF | TRBV7-9 | - | TRBJ2-7 | TRBD1
TGCGCCACAAAGGTGTCGACAGGGGGTTACGAGCAGTACTTC | CATKVSTGGYEQYF | TRBV10-2 | few | TRBJ2-7 | TRBD1
TGCAGTGTAAGGGCGATCCAGGCCACAGATACGCAGTATTTT | CSVRAIQATDTQYF | TRBV20-1 | few | TRBJ2-3 | -
TGTGCCAGCACCCCGGCAGGATCCTACGAGCAGTACTTC | CASTPAGSYEQYF | TRBV6-1 | - | TRBJ2-7 | -
TGTGCCAGTAGTATAAGGGACACTTACAATGAGCAGTTCTTC | CASSIRDTYNEQFF | TRBV19 | few | TRBJ2-1 | -
TGCGCCAGCAGCCAATCGACAGGTGTGTGGGGCTACACCTTC | CASSQSTGVWGYTF | TRBV4-3 | few | TRBJ1-2 | -
TGCGCCAGCAGCGCCGGGACTAGCGGGAGAAGGAACAATGAGCAGTTCTTC | CASSAGTSGRRNNEQFF | TRBV10-2 | - | TRBJ2-1 | TRBD2
TGTGCCAGCAGCGACGGGACTAGCGGGAGTCCAGATACGCAGTATTTT | CASSDGTSGSPDTQYF | TRBV4-2 | - | TRBJ2-3 | TRBD2
TGTGCCAGCAGCTTAGTCCTACCTCCGGATACGCAGTATTTT | CASSLVLPPDTQYF | TRBV7-2 | - | TRBJ2-3 | -
TGTGCCAGCAGCCAATTCTTCGGGAGGGAGATATACGAGCAGTACTTC | CASSQFFGREIYEQYF | TRBV14 | - | TRBJ2-7 | TRBD2
TGCAGTGCTAGAGGCGGGAACACTGAAGCTTTCTTT | CSARGGNTEAFF | TRBV20-1 | many | TRBJ1-1 | -
TGTGCCAGCAGCCAAGGTAGCGCCGCCTACGAGCAGTACTTC | CASSQGSAAYEQYF | TRBV4-2 | few | TRBJ2-7 | -
TGTGCCAGCAGTGAATACTTACGGGCACAGGGAAGCACAGATACGCAGTATTTT | CASSEYLRAQGSTDTQYF | TRBV25-1 | few | TRBJ2-3 | -
TGCGCCAGCAGCCTTAGCGGGAGGGCCCGGTACAATGAGCAGTTCTTC | CASSLSGRARYNEQFF | TRBV5-1 | few | TRBJ2-1 | TRBD2
TGCAGTGCTATTGGACTTGCATACAATGAGCAGTTCTTC | CSAIGLAYNEQFF | TRBV20-1 | few | TRBJ2-1 | -
TGCGCCAGCAGCCAAGATGCAGTCCCTAGCGGGAGTACCGGGGAGCTGTTTTTT | CASSQDAVPSGSTGELFF | TRBV4-3 | - | TRBJ2-2 | TRBD2
TGCAGTGCTTTCACATCGAGTAGCGGAACCTACAATGAGCAGTTCTTC | CSAFTSSSGTYNEQFF | TRBV20-1 | - | TRBJ2-1 | -
TGCAGCGTTGTCACTAGCGCTGAGCAGTTCTTC | CSVVTSAEQFF | TRBV29-1 | many | TRBJ2-1 | TRBD2
TGTGCCAGCTTTACAGGGCCGAAAACTGAAGCTTTCTTT | CASFTGPKTEAFF | TRBV6-2/TRBV6-3 | - | TRBJ1-1 | -
TGCAGTGCTAGAGGTCCAAATTATGGCTACACCTTC | CSARGPNYGYTF | TRBV20-1 | few | TRBJ1-2 | -
TGCGCCAGCAGCCTCACCGGGCAGGCGCTCTACGAGCAGTACTTC | CASSLTGQALYEQYF | TRBV5-1 | few | TRBJ2-7 | -
TGCGCCAGCAGCCCAGGACTAGCGGGACCCCCTAAATCCTACAATGAGCAGTTCTTC | CASSPGLAGPPKSYNEQFF | TRBV4-1 | few | TRBJ2-1 | TRBD2
TGTGCCATCAGTGATCCCCGACAGGGTGATTCACCCCTCCACTTT | CAISDPRQGDSPLHF | TRBV10-3 | few | TRBJ1-6 | TRBD1
TGTGCCAGCAGTTATTCAGGACAGGGGTACAATGAGCAGTTCTTC | CASSYSGQGYNEQFF | TRBV6-2/TRBV6-3 | - | TRBJ2-1 | TRBD1
TGCGCCAGCAGCCAGGACGCGGCATACAATGAGCAGTTCTTC | CASSQDAAYNEQFF | TRBV4-3 | few | TRBJ2-1 | -
TGCGCCAGCAGCTTGGACCGGGACTCCCTCCGGAATGAGCAGTTCTTC | CASSLDRDSLRNEQFF | TRBV5-1 | - | TRBJ2-1 | -